The 12 T cell receptor beta chains listed next were all sequenced from one sample in a study of T cell responses to AZD1222 COVID-19 vaccine. Sequenced by immunoSEQ multiplex PCR; TCRdb stores in-frame clones only, minus some. This table has about 160,000 clones, 80% to 95% appearing once. The sequenced sample was peripheral blood, obtained on day 0 of AZD1222 vaccination. All receptors come from an adult in good health.

The chain couples TRBV7-2 to TRBJ1-1; no definite D call. CDR3 size: 15 residues. Germline V gives CDR1 SGHTA, CDR2 FQGNSA. Trimming pared 10 bases from V and 1 base from J, leaving 19 bases between. This CDR3 reads CAKIPWSDPNTEAFF. For the CDR3, the DNA is TGTGCCAAGATACCTTGGAGCGACCCGAACACTGAAGCTTTCTTT.

The chain is built from TRBV19 and TRBJ2-6, with a tentative D call TRBD2 (6 bases). Germline CDR1 LNHDA, CDR2 SQIVND (reference sequence). V lost 6 bases and J 0 bases, leaving 21 bases between the germline ends. This CDR3 is built from 19 residues. The CDR3 DNA reads as TGTGCCAGTAGCAGCTCCGGGGGAACATTGAGCTCTGGGGCCAACGTCCTGACTTTC. It is translated as CASSSSGGTLSSGANVLTF.

This chain links TRBV19 with TRBJ1-5; 12 positions agree with TRBD1. V lost 9 bases to trimming and J lost 6 bases; unmatched junction nucleotides: 12. This CDR3 has 16 residues. From germline, CDR1 is LNHDA and CDR2 SQIVND (reference sequence). The CDR3 is CASRLIGTGGGQPQHF. In DNA form, the CDR3 reads TGTGCCAGCCGCCTTATAGGGACAGGGGGCGGTCAGCCCCAGCATTTT.

This chain joins TRBV11-2 and TRBJ1-3; the D gene is possibly TRBD1 (5 bases). Per the germline V gene, CDR1 is SGHAT and CDR2 is FQNNGV. With 4 bases removed from V and 0 bases from J, the gap between germline ends came to 13 bases. This CDR3 contains 16 residues. The CDR3 DNA is TGTGCCAGCAGCTGGACCGGGACCGGCTCTGGAAACACCATATATTTT. Protein sequence: CASSWTGTGSGNTIYF.

The rearrangement uses TRBV29-1 and TRBJ2-1; D gene ambiguous. V was trimmed by 1 base and J by 3 bases, leaving 7 bases between them. This CDR3 is built from 13 residues. Germline V gene sequence: CDR1 SQVTM, CDR2 ANQGSEA. The CDR3 spells CSVEGRNYNEQFF. The CDR3 coding sequence is TGCAGCGTTGAAGGCAGAAACTACAATGAGCAGTTCTTC.

This chain uses TRBV5-1 with TRBJ2-4; either TRBD1 or TRBD2 may supply D (6 bases each). The CDR3 runs to 16 residues. Germline V gives CDR1 SGHRS, CDR2 YFSETQ. Trimming shortened V by 0 bases and J by 0 bases, and 10 bases separated the two germline ends. The CDR3 sequence: CASSLGGALAKNIQYF. In nucleotides, the CDR3 is TGCGCCAGCAGCTTGGGGGGGGCGCTAGCCAAAAACATTCAGTACTTC.

The chain links TRBV7-2 to TRBJ2-7; TRBD2 matches 7 bases. V shed 7 bases, J shed 2 bases, and the junction held 11 bases outside the gene matches. The germline gives CDR1 SGHTA, CDR2 FQGNSA. The CDR3 totals 15 residues. CDR3 bases: TGTGCCAGCAAGGAAGATAGCGGGTATCCCTACGAGCAGTACTTC. Amino acid sequence: CASKEDSGYPYEQYF.

The chain joins TRBV12-3 or TRBV12-4 to TRBJ2-1, with no clear D. The CDR3 runs 13 residues. V lost 5 bases to trimming and J lost 3 bases, with 8 bases between them. CDR3 nucleotides: TGTGCCAGCAGTGCCAGTGTCTACAATGAGCAGTTCTTC. It codes for CASSASVYNEQFF.

In this sample, this clone turned up once. The V and J genes are TRBV27 and TRBJ2-3, with 12 bases matching TRBD2. From germline, CDR1 is MNHEY and CDR2 SMNVEV (reference sequence). V was clipped by 6 bases and J by 3 bases; unmatched bases: 7. The CDR3 contains 16 residues. This CDR3 is CASRSPTSGSTDTQYF. Here the CDR3 DNA reads TGTGCCAGCAGATCCCCGACTAGCGGGAGTACAGATACGCAGTATTTT.

J is TRBJ1-1 and V is TRBV30, with unresolved D. The germline CDR1 and CDR2 sequences are GTSNPN and SVGIG (reference sequence). The length of the CDR3 is 12 residues. Trimming left V 4 bases short and J 4 bases short, with 10 bases between. CDR3 sequence (DNA): TGTGCCTGGACCGCCCCTGGCACTGAAGCTTTCTTT. Translated: CAWTAPGTEAFF.

CDR3: CASSQGGLAGIWTGELFF. CDR3 sequence (DNA): TGTGCCAGCAGCCAAGGCGGACTAGCGGGAATCTGGACCGGGGAGCTGTTTTTT. V and J are TRBV3-1 (or the pseudogene TRBV3-2) and TRBJ2-2; TRBD2 agrees at 12 bases. Trimming removed 1 base from V and 5 bases from J; junction bases left unmatched: 8. CDR3 length equals 18 residues. In germline, CDR1 is LGHDT, CDR2 YNNKEL (reference sequence).

This chain joins TRBV15 and TRBJ1-5; TRBD1 is a possible D gene (6 bases). This CDR3 has 14 residues. Trimming shortened V by 5 bases and J by 2 bases, and 10 bases separated the two germline ends. CDR1 and CDR2 from the germline V gene are LNHNV and YYDKDF (reference sequence). The DNA of the CDR3 is TGTGCCACCAGCCAGGGGAAGGGCAATCAGCCCCAGCATTTT. Protein: CATSQGKGNQPQHF. The full variable domain, in which reference TRBV15 and TRBJ1-5 provide the parts outside the CDR3, is DAMVIQNPRYQVTQFGKPVTLSCSQTLNHNVMYWYQQKSSQAPKLLFHYYDKDFNNEADTPDNFQSRRPNTSFCFLDIRSPGLGDTAMYLCATSQGKGNQPQHFGDGTRLSIL.